A single sample gave rise to the 11 T cell receptor beta chains below, sequenced in a study of cytomegalovirus exposure and HLA in healthy donors. The PCR contained 60 Vbeta and 13 Jbeta primers. Only in-frame clones appear in the TCRdb table, and some are missing; sequencing was by immunoSEQ multiplex PCR. This sample carries around 83,000 clones, just under 80% of them seen once, and the ten largest clones take approximately 4.4%. What was sequenced was PBMCs. These receptors were obtained from a male donor in good health and CMV-seropositive.

V and J are TRBV29-1 and TRBJ1-4; 7 nucleotides align to TRBD1. J lost 8 bases, V lost 6 bases, and 12 bases had no gene match. In germline, CDR1 is SQVTM, CDR2 ANQGSEA. CDR3 length equals 14 residues. The CDR3 loop reads CSVLNRGVGEKLFF. The CDR3 DNA is TGCAGCGTGCTCAACAGGGGCGTAGGCGAAAAACTGTTTTTT.

The J gene is TRBJ1-1, the V gene TRBV18, with a tentative D call TRBD1 (5 bases). V was clipped by 1 base and J by 6 bases, with 15 bases between them. Per the germline V gene, CDR1 is KGHSH and CDR2 is LQKENI. The CDR3 is made up of 15 amino acids. The CDR3 coding sequence is TGTGCCAGCTCACCACAGGGAGGCAGGGACTCTGAAGCTTTCTTT. Amino acids: CASSPQGGRDSEAFF.

The table lists this clone with a few counts. V gene TRBV19 combines with J gene TRBJ2-2; TRBD1 matches 7 bases. The germline CDR1 and CDR2 sequences are LNHDA and SQIVND (reference sequence). V lost 3 bases, J lost 4 bases, and 8 bases stayed unmatched. The CDR3 length is 16 residues. The CDR3 region is CASSIVQGVSTGELFF. For the CDR3, the DNA is TGTGCCAGTAGTATTGTGCAGGGGGTGAGCACCGGGGAGCTGTTTTTT.

V gene TRBV18 combines with J gene TRBJ1-1; no reliable D call. The CDR3 sequence is 11 residues long. Trimming stripped 1 base from V and 13 bases from J, with 10 bases between. Per the germline V gene, CDR1 is KGHSH and CDR2 is LQKENI. The CDR3: CASSPRYGVFF. The CDR3 nucleotides are TGTGCCAGCTCACCACGATATGGAGTTTTCTTT.

The chain uses TRBV27 and TRBJ2-7; D is perhaps TRBD1 (6 bases). The CDR3 length is 23 residues. The germline V gene has CDR1 MNHEY and CDR2 SMNVEV (reference sequence). V lost 8 bases and J lost 0, with 41 bases in between. CDR3 residues: CASFGGVETKPGVFDRSSYEQYF. CDR3 bases: TGTGCCAGCTTCGGAGGCGTAGAGACGAAACCTGGAGTTTTCGACAGGAGCTCCTACGAGCAGTACTTC.

This clone has only one observation. The rearrangement links TRBV27 to TRBJ1-2, with 10 bases that match TRBD1. CDR1 MNHEY and CDR2 SMNVEV come from the germline V gene (reference sequence). This CDR3 has 13 amino acids. The junction had 4 bases not matched to a gene; V was cut back by 6 bases and J by 6 bases. CDR3: CASSGTGDNGYTF. CDR3 sequence (DNA): TGTGCCAGCAGCGGGACAGGGGACAATGGCTACACCTTC.

The rearrangement joins TRBV5-4 to TRBJ2-5; D remains unclear. With 6 bases removed from V and 1 base from J, the gap between germline ends came to 7 bases. Germline V gene lookup returns CDR1 SGHNT and CDR2 YYREEE (reference sequence). The CDR3 is 12 amino acids. CDR3 residues: CASTNSQETQYF. CDR3 in DNA: TGTGCCAGCACCAACAGCCAAGAGACCCAGTACTTC.

The V and J genes are TRBV19 and TRBJ1-1, with 9 bases matching TRBD1. CDR3 length: 14 amino acids. Germline V lookup: CDR1 LNHDA, CDR2 SQIVND (reference sequence). The ends lost 6 bases at V and 8 bases at J; junction bases unmatched: 10. The CDR3, as DNA: TGTGCCAGTAGCCCTACAGGGGGCGGACTGGAAGCTTTCTTT. Translated: CASSPTGGGLEAFF.

This clone was picked up a small number of times. The chain couples TRBV6-1 to TRBJ1-5; D is ambiguous. Trimming left V 4 bases short and J 5 bases short, with 15 bases between. Germline-derived CDR1 and CDR2 are MNHNS and SASEGT. The CDR3 consists of 15 residues. CDR3 nucleotide sequence: TGTGCCAGCAGTGCTGGACGGGGAGATGATCAGCCCCAGCATTTT. It specifies CASSAGRGDDQPQHF.

The chain is built from TRBV19 and TRBJ2-1; 7 bases fit TRBD2. Trimming at V came to 6 bases and at J to 3 bases, leaving 5 bases not matched to a gene. This CDR3 has 14 residues. From germline, CDR1 is LNHDA and CDR2 SQIVND (reference sequence). CDR3: CASRASGIYNEQFF. In DNA, the CDR3 is TGTGCCAGTAGGGCTAGCGGAATCTACAATGAGCAGTTCTTC. Supplemented by reference TRBV19 and TRBJ2-1, the full variable domain reads DGGITQSPKYLFRKEGQNVTLSCEQNLNHDAMYWYRQDPGQGLRLIYYSQIVNDFQKGDIAEGYSVSREKKESFPLTVTSAQKNPTAFYLCASRASGIYNEQFFGPGTRLTVL.

J is TRBJ2-3 and V is TRBV27; 12 nucleotides line up with TRBD2. This CDR3 is built from 19 residues. The V gene end was trimmed by 6 bases and the J gene end by 2 bases; junction bases not matched to a gene: 15. Germline loops: CDR1 MNHEY, CDR2 SMNVEV (reference sequence). The CDR3 DNA reads TGTGCCAGCAGACGGACTAGCGGGGTCCTCCCCGGAGACACAGATACGCAGTATTTT. Translated: CASRRTSGVLPGDTDTQYF.